This T cell receptor (beta chain) was sequenced for a study of T cell repertoires in cytomegalovirus infection. Background on the study: Epitope selection comprised recently identified HLA-C-restricted CMV epitopes and well-studied HLA-B-restricted CMV epitopes.

TCRdb re-derived calls from the reads in MiXCR, one entry per CDR3 protein. The sample includes some 99,000 distinct CDR3 sequences, around 30% of them seen just once. This CDR3 has 13 residues. V lost 0 bases to trimming and J lost 4 bases, with 6 bases between them. Germline CDR1 and CDR2: LGHNA and YNFKEQ. This clonotype was seen a few times. Its antigen is not known. Study conclusions and caveats: Clonotype analysis showed dominance of the ex vivo response by HLA-C-restricted CMV-specific TCR beta clonotypes.

The clonotype originates from a human donor in good health (CMV status not recorded). Some clones in this sample may be carry-over from other donors' samples. The chain links TRBV4-2 to TRBJ1-1, with D possibly TRBD1 on 5 matching bases. The material was CD8+ T cells from cultured PBMCs, obtained from culture after CMV antigen stimulation. Written as DNA, the CDR3 is TGTGCCAGCAGCCAAGAAGGGGCCACTGAAGCTTTCTTT. Translation: CASSQEGATEAFF.